Sequencing of this T cell receptor (beta chain) was carried out in a study of T-cell memory formation after mild COVID-19. With regard to this clonotype: As yet, its antigen is unknown.

Germline CDR1 is LGHNA and CDR2 is YSLEER. The CDR3 has 16 residues. Deletions cut 4 bases from V and 4 bases from J, with 16 bases between. TCRdb used MiXCR to reprocess the 5' RACE reads, holding one entry per CDR3 protein. Here the sample spans more than 350,000 distinct CDR3 sequences, 15% to 20% being singletons. Whole-study findings and limits: CD8+ contracting clones occupied EMRA, while CD4+ ones occupied mainly CM and EM.

This receptor was taken from a man aged 18 to 30 who had mild COVID-19 (a few samples of this study predate the infection). Cell type and time point are not known. Sequencing was performed on PBMCs or a T cell subset sorted from them (not recorded which). The chain combines TRBV4-3 with TRBJ2-2, with a possible D match to TRBD1 (6 bases). The CDR3 DNA sequence: TGCGCCAGCAGCCCCCGGCAGGGGTTGGCCACCGGGGAGCTGTTTTTT. This sequence encodes CASSPRQGLATGELFF.